A single T cell receptor beta chain is shown here with its context. The data are from a study of cytomegalovirus exposure and HLA in healthy donors. It was with 60 Vbeta and 13 Jbeta primers that the PCR ran. Clones were sequenced by immunoSEQ multiplex PCR, and TCRdb holds only the in-frame ones, with some missing. The table records approximately 170,000 clones, around 80% of them present only once. Per the germline V gene, CDR1 is SEHNR and CDR2 is FQNEAQ (reference sequence). There are 19 residues in the CDR3. The V gene end was trimmed by 5 bases and the J gene end by 2 bases; junction bases not matched to a gene: 13.

The chain links TRBV7-9 to TRBJ2-5; 14 bases line up with TRBD2. The receptor's source is a boy aged 2 to 10 in good health and CMV-seronegative. Source material: PBMCs. CDR3 nucleotides: TGTGCCAGCAGCACATCGGGACTAGCGGGAGTTTGGGGGCAAGAGACCCAGTACTTC. This translates into CASSTSGLAGVWGQETQYF.